Shown below are 11 T cell receptor beta chains from a single sample sequenced in a study of PD-L1 blockade in urothelial cancer (dated by TCRdb to the late 2010s). The library was generated by the immunoSEQ multiplex PCR assay. Drawn from immuneACCESS, this table holds only the in-frame rearrangements with V and J called that TCRdb kept. Clones are partly lost; checked studies trace under half to an unresolved V gene and leave the rest unexplained. Here the sample has under 130,000 clones; 70% to 90% occur a single time. The top ten constitute about 2.6% of the sample. The sequencing used PBMCs, collected around atezolizumab (anti-PD-L1) treatment. These receptors came from a man aged 50 to 60 with urothelial cancer.

The CDR3: CASSLGPGAGKNIQYF. In DNA, the CDR3 is TGTGCCAGCAGCTTAGGGCCAGGGGCCGGCAAAAACATTCAGTACTTC. The V gene is TRBV11-2, the J gene TRBJ2-4, with TRBD1 as a possible D gene (6 bases). The germline V and J ends were trimmed by 1 base and 3 bases, with 13 bases remaining between them. Germline V CDR1 and CDR2: SGHAT, FQNNGV. This CDR3 is 16 amino acids long.

The chain links TRBV5-1 to TRBJ2-5, with 11 bases lining up with TRBD2. Per the germline V gene, CDR1 is SGHRS and CDR2 is YFSETQ. CDR3 length: 15 residues. The V gene end was trimmed by 0 bases and the J gene end by 5 bases; junction bases not matched to a gene: 3. CDR3 residues: CASSLVSGRGETQYF. CDR3 DNA sequence: TGCGCCAGCAGCTTGGTTAGCGGGAGGGGTGAGACCCAGTACTTC.

The rearrangement joins TRBV6-5 to TRBJ2-5; 7 bases line up with TRBD1. The J call could be wrong; TRBJ2-7 is a better fit for the DNA end. Germline V gene sequence: CDR1 MNHEY, CDR2 SVGAGI. There are 15 residues in the CDR3. CDR3 nucleotide sequence: TGTGCCAGCAGACAGGGAAATACAGGGGTGGACGAGCAGTACTTC. Its protein product is CASRQGNTGVDEQYF.

CDR3 nucleotides: TGCGCCAGCAGCTGGGTCAAAAGCGACAGGGGATTCACCGGGGAGCTGTTTTTT. Amino acid sequence: CASSWVKSDRGFTGELFF. The V and J genes are TRBV5-1 and TRBJ2-2; 8 bases map to TRBD1. This CDR3 region has 18 residues. After removal of 3 bases from V and 4 bases from J, the junction contained 14 bases not matched to a gene. Germline-derived CDR1 and CDR2 are SGHRS and YFSETQ.

The rearrangement links TRBV4-1 to TRBJ1-5; D possibly corresponds to TRBD1 (5 bases). V shed 4 bases and J shed 2 bases, with 15 bases lying between them. This CDR3 is built from 16 residues. Looked up from germline, CDR1 is MGHRA and CDR2 is YSYEKL. The CDR3 here is CASSPGRVSGNQPQHF. In DNA, the CDR3 is TGCGCCAGCAGCCCAGGCAGGGTGTCAGGCAATCAGCCCCAGCATTTT.

This chain connects TRBV9 to TRBJ2-5; tentatively, D is TRBD2 (6 bases). The CDR3 has 16 amino acids. CDR1 SGDLS and CDR2 YYNGEE come from the germline V gene. Deletions cut 1 base from V and 1 base from J, with 14 bases between. The CDR3 spells CASSVRGDGLQETQYF. The CDR3 bases are TGTGCCAGCAGCGTACGCGGGGACGGACTCCAAGAGACCCAGTACTTC.

This clone was picked up one time. This sample includes further DNA sequences coding for the same CDR3. The chain has TRBV5-1 and TRBJ1-1; no definite D call. The CDR3 extends over 12 amino acids. Trimming stripped 0 bases from V and 5 bases from J, with 5 bases between. Germline V CDR1 and CDR2: SGHRS, YFSETQ. In DNA form, the CDR3 reads TGCGCCAGCAGCTTGGTAGCGACTGAAGCTTTCTTT. Residues: CASSLVATEAFF.

This rearrangement joins TRBV7-2 to TRBJ1-2; no clear D gene. This CDR3 comprises 15 residues. V dropped 4 bases and J dropped 0 bases, with 12 bases sitting between them. CDR1 is SGHTA and CDR2 is FQGNSA in the germline V gene. CDR3 bases: TGTGCCAGCAGCTATAGCCGAGGGACTAACTATGGCTACACCTTC. Translating gives CASSYSRGTNYGYTF.

This clone was seen only once. This chain uses TRBV9 with TRBJ2-2, with 7 positions matching TRBD2. The germline V gene encodes CDR1 SGDLS and CDR2 YYNGEE. This CDR3 contains 16 residues. After removal of 0 bases from V and 6 bases from J, the junction contained 8 bases not matched to a gene. This chain's CDR3 is CASSVAVAGGSGELFF. CDR3 bases: TGTGCCAGCAGCGTAGCGGTAGCGGGCGGTTCCGGGGAGCTGTTTTTT.

The gene calls are TRBV29-1 and TRBJ2-7, with 7 nucleotides matching TRBD1. The ends lost 0 bases at V and 7 bases at J; junction bases unmatched: 3. Germline loops: CDR1 SQVTM, CDR2 ANQGSEA. The CDR3 covers 12 residues. In nucleotides, the CDR3 is TGCAGCGTTGAAGAGGACAGGCGAGAGCAGTACTTC. Its translation is CSVEEDRREQYF.

The V and J genes are TRBV5-1 and TRBJ2-7; the match to TRBD1 covers 7 bases. J gave up 2 bases and V 0 bases, and 11 bases lay outside the gene matches. Germline lookup yields CDR1 SGHRS and CDR2 YFSETQ. This CDR3 contains 17 residues. CDR3 sequence reads: CASSLVGTDRLPYEQYF. The CDR3 DNA reads TGCGCCAGCAGCTTGGTGGGGACGGACAGGCTCCCCTACGAGCAGTACTTC.